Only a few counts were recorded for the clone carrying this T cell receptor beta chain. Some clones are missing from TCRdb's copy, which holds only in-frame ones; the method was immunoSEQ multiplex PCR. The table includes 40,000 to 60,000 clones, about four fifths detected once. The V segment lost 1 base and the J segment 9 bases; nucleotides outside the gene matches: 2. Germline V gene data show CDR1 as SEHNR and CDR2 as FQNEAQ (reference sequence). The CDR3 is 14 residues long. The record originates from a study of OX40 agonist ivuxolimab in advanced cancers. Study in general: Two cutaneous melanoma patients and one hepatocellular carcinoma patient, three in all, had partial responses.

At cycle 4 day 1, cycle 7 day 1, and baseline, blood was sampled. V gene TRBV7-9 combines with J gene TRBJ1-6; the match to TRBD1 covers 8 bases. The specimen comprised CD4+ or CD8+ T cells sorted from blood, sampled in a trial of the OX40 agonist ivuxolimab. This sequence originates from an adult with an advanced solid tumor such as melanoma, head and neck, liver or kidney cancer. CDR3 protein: CASSLGTGTSPLHF. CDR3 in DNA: TGTGCCAGCAGCTTAGGGACAGGGACTTCACCCCTCCACTTT. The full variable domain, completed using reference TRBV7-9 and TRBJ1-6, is DTGVSQNPRHKITKRGQNVTFRCDPISEHNRLYWYRQTLGQGPEFLTYFQNEAQLEKSRLLSDRFSAERPKGSFSTLEIQRTEQGDSAMYLCASSLGTGTSPLHFGNGTRLTVT.